The next 17 T cell receptor beta chains were all read from a single sample in a study of shared T cell receptors in the human thymus. Some clones are missing from TCRdb's copy, which holds only in-frame ones; the method was immunoSEQ multiplex PCR. The sample lists hundreds of thousands of clones, approximately 87% occurring once. The same data also contributed to another study, on human thymus T cells.

Sequencing was carried out using thymocytes. These receptors were collected from a boy under two years old with a congenital heart defect.

The rearrangement joins TRBV14 to TRBJ1-4; 8 bases match TRBD1. V trimming: 0 bases; J trimming: 4 bases; junction bases outside the gene matches: 13. Germline V gene lookup returns CDR1 SGHDN and CDR2 FVKESK. This CDR3 region has 19 residues. The CDR3 DNA is TGTGCCAGCAGCCAAGATTCCAGGGGGCTCAGGACCGATAATGAAAAACTGTTTTTT. Translated: CASSQDSRGLRTDNEKLFF. Full variable domain (outside the CDR3, taken from reference TRBV14 and TRBJ1-4): EAGVTQFPSHSVIEKGQTVTLRCDPISGHDNLYWYRRVMGKEIKFLLHFVKESKQDESGMPNNRFLAERTGGTYSTLKVQPAELEDSGVYFCASSQDSRGLRTDNEKLFFGSGTQLSVL.

The V and J genes are TRBV6-6 and TRBJ1-5, with no clear D. The V and J ends lost 6 bases and 4 bases respectively, with 10 bases between them. The CDR3 has 13 residues. The germline V gene has CDR1 MNHNY and CDR2 SVGAGI (reference sequence). CDR3 DNA: TGTGCCAGCAGGACCCGGGGAAATCAGCCCCAGCATTTT. Its translation is CASRTRGNQPQHF.

This sequence joins TRBV27 and TRBJ2-1; 13 bases are shared with TRBD2. The V and J ends lost 6 bases and 4 bases, in that order; junction bases with no gene match: 15. The CDR3 spans 19 residues. Germline assignment: CDR1 MNHEY and CDR2 SMNVEV (reference sequence). The CDR3 spells CASSEAPGPGLAGYNEQFF. For the CDR3, the DNA is TGTGCCAGCAGCGAGGCCCCGGGCCCGGGACTAGCGGGGTACAATGAGCAGTTCTTC.

A few counts support this clone. This chain uses TRBV6-5 with TRBJ2-7, with a tentative D call TRBD2 (5 bases). The CDR3 totals 14 residues. Trimming cost V 5 bases and J 2 bases, with 13 bases left between them. Germline values: CDR1 MNHEY, CDR2 SVGAGI. CDR3 nucleotide sequence: TGTGCCAGCAGTAACGGGGTCTGGCCCTACGAGCAGTACTTC. Amino acids: CASSNGVWPYEQYF.

V gene TRBV5-1 combines with J gene TRBJ2-5; 10 positions match TRBD2. The CDR3 loop spans 16 amino acids. J was trimmed by 3 bases and V by 3 bases; bases with no gene match: 8. Germline assignment: CDR1 SGHRS and CDR2 YFSETQ. The CDR3 region has the DNA TGCGCCAGCAGCTGGCAACCGGGACTAGCGAAAGAGACCCAGTACTTC. This sequence encodes CASSWQPGLAKETQYF.

This rearrangement joins TRBV2 to TRBJ1-5, with D uncertain. The CDR3 runs 15 residues. Germline V gene lookup returns CDR1 SNHLY and CDR2 FYNNEI. Trimming took 6 bases from V and 0 from J, leaving 12 bases between them. The CDR3 region is CASRTLRDSNQPQHF. Written as DNA, the CDR3 is TGTGCCAGCAGAACCTTACGGGATAGCAATCAGCCCCAGCATTTT.

The chain has TRBV4-1 and TRBJ2-6; D not certain. CDR1 MGHRA and CDR2 YSYEKL come from the germline V gene. The CDR3 covers 16 residues. Trimming left V 0 bases short and J 4 bases short, with 10 bases between. The CDR3 loop reads CASSQDSIRGANVLTF. The DNA of the CDR3 is TGCGCCAGCAGCCAAGATTCTATCCGGGGGGCCAACGTCCTGACTTTC.

This chain uses TRBV6-5 with TRBJ2-2; 9 nucleotides match TRBD2. The germline V gene encodes CDR1 MNHEY and CDR2 SVGAGI. Unmatched junction bases numbered 6, after V lost 3 bases and J lost 4 bases. The CDR3 is made up of 16 amino acids. The CDR3 is CASSYGGRDGTGELFF. CDR3 in DNA: TGTGCCAGCAGTTATGGCGGGAGGGATGGCACCGGGGAGCTGTTTTTT.

Of note for this clone: Its ends do not fully match the called genes, so a read error is possible. The genes are TRBV15 and TRBJ1-2, with D perhaps matching TRBD1 (5 bases). The CDR3 has 13 residues. The germline gives CDR1 LNHNV, CDR2 YYDKDF (reference sequence). CDR3 sequence reads: CATSRDRREAILF. The CDR3 coding sequence is TGTGCCACCAGCAGAGATCGCAGGGAGGCTATTCTGTTC.

The rearrangement joins TRBV2 to TRBJ2-3; TRBD2 is a possible D gene (5 bases). Trimming removed 2 bases at V and 0 bases at J, with 18 bases between. Germline loops: CDR1 SNHLY, CDR2 FYNNEI. The CDR3 consists of 18 residues. For the CDR3, the DNA is TGTGCCAGCAGTGAACCCAGCAAGAACGGCGGGAGCACAGATACGCAGTATTTT. As protein: CASSEPSKNGGSTDTQYF.

V and J are TRBV7-8 and TRBJ2-3; a possible D gene is TRBD2 (7 bases). With 2 bases removed from V and 9 bases from J, the gap between germline ends came to 33 bases. Germline V gene lookup returns CDR1 SGHVS and CDR2 FQNEAQ. This CDR3 region has 20 residues. The CDR3 coding sequence is TGTGCCAGCAGCTTAACCACGCGGGGGCCAGGGGTGAGGTGGTTAATAACGCAGTATTTT. Translated, it gives CASSLTTRGPGVRWLITQYF.

This clone was observed once. The chain links TRBV19 to TRBJ1-5; maybe TRBD1 (6 bases). Trimming removed 4 bases at V and 2 bases at J, with 21 bases between. CDR3 size: 18 residues. In germline, CDR1 is LNHDA, CDR2 SQIVND (reference sequence). The CDR3 DNA reads as TGTGCCAGTAGTACTCCCTTATACAACAGGGATGGCAATCAGCCCCAGCATTTT. Translated: CASSTPLYNRDGNQPQHF.

V usage is TRBV5-1 and J usage is TRBJ2-7, with 8 nucleotides matching TRBD1. The CDR3 spans 20 residues. Germline V gene data show CDR1 as SGHRS and CDR2 as YFSETQ. The V and J ends lost 0 bases and 6 bases, in that order; junction bases with no gene match: 23. For the CDR3, the DNA is TGCGCCAGCAGCTTGGTCAGCACCAGGGGGCGACGGATGGAGGCTACCGAGCAGTACTTC. Protein: CASSLVSTRGRRMEATEQYF.

As to this clone: This specimen includes other DNA sequences encoding the same CDR3. The genes are TRBV11-2 and TRBJ1-5, with TRBD1 identical over 8 bases. J lost 2 bases, V lost 3 bases, and 0 bases had no gene match. This CDR3 is built from 14 residues. Germline CDR1 SGHAT, CDR2 FQNNGV. The CDR3 protein is CASSLGQGNQPQHF. The CDR3, as DNA: TGTGCCAGCAGCTTGGGACAGGGCAATCAGCCCCAGCATTTT.

CDR3 nucleotides: TGTGCCAGCTCACCGGGACTAGCGGGAGGCTATAATGAGCAGTTCTTC. It specifies CASSPGLAGGYNEQFF. The chain is built from TRBV18 and TRBJ2-1; 15 nucleotides line up with TRBD2. The V gene end was trimmed by 3 bases and the J gene end by 7 bases; junction bases not matched to a gene: 4. Germline V gene sequence: CDR1 KGHSH, CDR2 LQKENI. The CDR3 sequence is 16 residues long.

The table lists this clone with a count of one. The V call is TRBV7-3, the J call TRBJ2-3; 11 nucleotides align to TRBD2. The CDR3 is 16 amino acids. The V gene end was trimmed by 1 base and the J gene end by 6 bases; junction bases not matched to a gene: 6. Germline V CDR1 and CDR2: SGHTA, FQGTGA. The DNA of the CDR3 is TGTGCCAGCAGCTTAAATAGCGGGGGGGATTTGGATACGCAGTATTTT. Encoded protein: CASSLNSGGDLDTQYF.

J is TRBJ1-2 and V is TRBV19; TRBD1 is a possible D gene (5 bases). Germline-derived CDR1 and CDR2 are LNHDA and SQIVND (reference sequence). The V end lost 3 bases, the J end lost 3 bases, and 14 bases lay between the germline ends. There are 15 residues in the CDR3. CDR3 in amino acids: CASSIRGSRHYGYTF. The CDR3 region has the DNA TGTGCCAGTAGTATTAGGGGAAGCAGGCACTATGGCTACACCTTC.